The present entry profiles one T cell receptor (beta chain) with its context. Its antigen remains unknown. TCRdb re-called the 5' RACE reads and shows each CDR3 protein once, DNA omitted. The sample includes approximately 460,000 distinct CDR3 sequences. This record comes from a study of T cells expressing NK-cell markers. General observations from the study: Similarly, these clonotypes led the CD3+CD56-NKG2C+ fraction as well in a handful of donors.

Per the germline V gene, CDR1 is ENHRY and CDR2 is SYGVKD. The CDR3 consists of 12 residues. Material for sequencing was blood T cells: a sorted CD56 or NKG2C T cell subset, CD4+ or CD8+ T cells, or bulk PBMC T cells (not recorded which). J is TRBJ1-1 and V is TRBV10-3. The sequence was collected from a woman aged 18-69 years in good health. CDR3 sequence reads: CAISAQNTEAFF.